This T cell receptor (beta chain) was retrieved from a study of T cell responses to AZD1222 COVID-19 vaccine. Trimming shortened V by 2 bases and J by 4 bases, and 3 bases separated the two germline ends. Germline V gene lookup returns CDR1 MNHNS and CDR2 SASEGT. The CDR3 consists of 12 residues. This clone was detected only a few times. The table came from immunoSEQ multiplex PCR; TCRdb's copy has only in-frame clones and leaves some out. The sample has tens of thousands of clones, 80% seen once; the top ten hold 20% to 25%. The chain combines TRBV6-1 with TRBJ1-3; no reliable D call. Source: peripheral blood, taken on day 0 of AZD1222 vaccination. The receptor comes from an adult in good health. The CDR3 nucleotides read TGTGCCAGCAGTGAATACGGAAACACCATATATTTT. Translation gives CASSEYGNTIYF.